The entry that follows covers one T cell receptor (beta chain) sequence. Its target antigen remains unknown. No per-base quality is available; no much larger clone lies one base away. This sample stems from a study of OX40 agonist ivuxolimab in advanced cancers. Study-wide context: Ivuxolimab was a fully human IgG2 agonistic monoclonal antibody targeting the costimulatory receptor OX40 (CD134). Intravenous ivuxolimab was administered to patients every 2 weeks at six dose levels: 0.01, 0.1, 0.3, 1.5, 3 and 10 mg/kg. Of the roughly 52 patients in dose escalation, about 20 had hepatocellular carcinoma, about 15 had melanoma, 9 had renal cell carcinoma and 9 had head and neck cancer. In the dose-escalation cohort, 70% to 85% of patients were male, and the mean age was 60 years with a range of 23 to 79. Prior anti-PD-1, anti-PD-L1 or anti-CTLA-4 therapy was permitted, and checkpoint inhibitors had been received by about 36% of dose-escalation patients. Partial responses were achieved by three dose-escalation patients, of whom one had hepatocellular carcinoma and two had cutaneous melanoma. Peripheral TCRbeta sequencing aimed to test whether ivuxolimab altered TCR sequence diversity and caused clonal T-cell expansion. The paper describes the monotherapy dose-escalation part (N ≈ 52 patients) of the phase I trial of ivuxolimab. What the research found in general, with its limitations: Low levels of normalized T-cell clonal expansion were also shown by some nonresponding patients. In partial responders in the 0.1-3.0 mg/kg groups, normalized peripheral clonal expansion was found to be among the lowest, especially among CD8+ T cells. Which antigens the clonally expanded peripheral T cells were specific for was not determined. After ivuxolimab, expanded clones were on average more numerous among CD8+ T cells than among CD4+ T cells. At doses of 0.1 to 3.0 mg/kg, clonal expansion of both CD4+ and CD8+ T cells in blood was seen between baseline and week 6.

Patients with autoimmune disease history or receiving systemic immunosuppression were excluded from the trial. In every dose cohort, peripheral blood was drawn for TCR sequencing at baseline, cycle 4 day 1, and cycle 7 day 1. Samples were obtained from an open-label, multicenter, first-in-human phase I dose-escalation trial of ivuxolimab. Adults with locally advanced or metastatic head and neck squamous cell, hepatocellular, melanoma or renal cell carcinoma were enrolled in the trial. Before TCR sequencing, CD4+ T cells and CD8+ T cells from peripheral blood were sorted into separate populations. Genomic DNA was extracted from sorted cells for sequencing of the TCRbeta CDR3 region. The immunoSEQ Assay was used for sequencing of TCRbeta CDR3 regions. TCRdb limited this immuneACCESS table to in-frame rearrangements with V and J called. A share of clones is missing; checked studies link under half to unresolved V genes, and the rest is unexplained. The sample table holds under 40,000 clones, of which 84% were seen once. 1.5% to 2% of the sample is in the top ten clones.

The sample was CD4+ or CD8+ T cells sorted from blood, taken in a trial of the OX40 agonist ivuxolimab. The sequence was obtained from an adult with an advanced solid tumor such as melanoma, head and neck, liver or kidney cancer.

CDR3 protein: CAWRGTGNSPLHF. The nucleotide sequence is TGTGCCTGGAGGGGGACAGGTAATTCACCCCTCCACTTT. The rearranged chain carries TRBV30 and TRBJ1-6, with 8 junctional bases fitting TRBD1. Taken from cysteine to phenylalanine, the CDR3 has 13 residues. Only CDR3 DNA remains: 39 bases, in frame from the first base. After removal of 3 bases from V and 6 bases from J, the junction retains 1 base not matched to a gene. According to the germline V gene (reference sequence), CDR1 reads GTSNPN and CDR2 reads SVGIG.